This TCR beta chain emerged from a study of T cell responses to AZD1222 COVID-19 vaccine. The assay was immunoSEQ multiplex PCR, and TCRdb's table has in-frame clones only and misses some. The repertoire holds about 130,000 clones, around nine tenths seen once, with 1.5% to 2% in the top ten. Per germline, CDR1 SEHNR and CDR2 FQNEAQ (reference sequence). This CDR3 region has 12 residues. The ends lost 4 bases at V and 12 bases at J; junction bases unmatched: 6. J is TRBJ2-1 and V is TRBV7-9, with 7 bases lining up with TRBD2. The sequencing used peripheral blood, collected on day 0 of AZD1222 vaccination. The receptor was isolated from an adult in good health. The CDR3 nucleotides are TGTGCCAGCAGCTGGGAGGGGCAGGGGCAGTTCTTC. Amino acids: CASSWEGQGQFF.